These 6 T cell receptor beta chains came from one sample sequenced in a study of blood T cells in healthy people across ages (dated by TCRdb to between 2014 and 2016). Preparation of the library involved 5' RACE. TCRdb shows the sequencer as Illumina HiSeq 2500. A second PCR of about 6 to 11 cycles was performed with a sample-barcoded 5' primer and a J-beta primer mix. TCRdb itself trimmed the public reads at Q25 with fastp, ran MiXCR and retained productive beta chains. Entries that share a CDR3 protein sequence are merged under the most common genes and DNA. The sample profile shows hundreds of thousands of distinct CDR3 sequences; less than 35% of them were found once. In total, the top ten clones hold 17% of the sample. Sequenced: blood. These receptors were obtained from a woman older than 75 in good health.

This clonotype has ten or more counts. V is TRBV27 and J is TRBJ1-1, with a possible D match to TRBD1 (6 bases). The germline gives CDR1 MNHEY, CDR2 SMNVEV (reference sequence). This CDR3 is 14 amino acids long. V lost 6 bases to trimming and J lost 4 bases, with 15 bases between them. The CDR3 DNA sequence: TGTGCCAGCAGCTTAGTCAGGGGCGGCACTGAAGCTTTCTTT. Residues: CASSLVRGGTEAFF.

This clonotype was counted at least ten times. The chain is built from TRBV20-1 and TRBJ2-1, with 12 bases lining up with TRBD2. Germline V gives CDR1 DFQATT, CDR2 SNEGSKA (reference sequence). The J segment lost 0 bases and the V segment lost 6 bases, leaving 9 bases of the junction unmatched. The CDR3 totals 17 residues. The CDR3 DNA is TGCAGTGCCATCGGACTAGCGGGGAGTAGCTCCTACAATGAGCAGTTCTTC. Protein product: CSAIGLAGSSSYNEQFF.

A few counts support this clonotype. The chain has TRBV27 and TRBJ2-7; TRBD1 or TRBD2 may be the D gene (5 bases each). The CDR3 contains 14 residues. Germline V CDR1 and CDR2: MNHEY, SMNVEV (reference sequence). V lost 6 bases and J lost 0, with 12 bases in between. The CDR3 region has the DNA TGTGCCAGCAGCCCCTGGGGGAGCTCCTACGAGCAGTACTTC. Amino acids: CASSPWGSSYEQYF.

V gene TRBV5-1 combines with J gene TRBJ1-1; 7 bases align to TRBD1. The CDR3 covers 14 residues. Germline V CDR1 and CDR2: SGHRS, YFSETQ. V lost 4 bases to trimming and J lost 6 bases; unmatched junction nucleotides: 9. CDR3 residues: CASSNDRAVAEAFF. The CDR3 DNA sequence: TGCGCCAGCAGCAACGACAGGGCGGTAGCTGAAGCTTTCTTT.

To note about this clonotype: Given a much more abundant clone one base away, this may be a read error. The chain uses TRBV20-1 and TRBJ1-1; possible D gene TRBD1, 5 bases. Looked up from germline, CDR1 is DFQATT and CDR2 is SNEGSKA (reference sequence). The CDR3 covers 14 residues. CDR3 nucleotides: TGCAGTGCTAGAGGGACACCAGGGAAGACTGAAGCTTACTTT. Protein: CSARGTPGKTEAYF.

Concerning this clonotype itself: This may arise from a read error, as a much more abundant clone is one base away. The chain recombines TRBV4-2 with TRBJ2-5, with D perhaps TRBD1 or TRBD2 (5 bases each). The CDR3 runs to 16 residues. Germline CDR1 is LGHNA and CDR2 is YNFKEQ. Trimming removed 2 bases at V and 11 bases at J, with 24 bases between. CDR3 residues: CASSQQGPPVRNEQYF. The CDR3, as DNA: TGTGCCAGCAGCCAACAGGGACCACCTGTGCGGAATGAGCAGTACTTC.